This is a list of T cell receptor beta chains from one sample in a study of blood T cell repertoires in COVID-19. Using immunoSEQ multiplex PCR, the repertoire was profiled, and TCRdb retains in-frame clones only, with some absent. Of about 67,000 clones listed, over 80% are singletons. The sequenced sample consisted of peripheral blood. These receptors came from a man in his fifties or sixties with active COVID-19. CDR3s include the opening cysteine and the closing phenylalanine or tryptophan. The D gene is left open where the match is weak. Rows may omit the clone size; those that give it use once, few, many or a size class.

V	D	size	J	DNA	CDR3
TRBV30	-	-	TRBJ1-2	TGTGCCTGGAGTTACAGGGCGGCAGGAGGCTACACCTTC	CAWSYRAAGGYTF
TRBV18	TRBD1	-	TRBJ2-1	TGTGCCAGCTCACTAGGACAGGACAATGAGCAGTTCTTC	CASSLGQDNEQFF
TRBV2	-	-	TRBJ2-1	TGTGCCAGCAGCCCACGATTATCGAGCTCCTACAATGAGCAGTTCTTC	CASSPRLSSSYNEQFF
TRBV7-2	TRBD2	once	TRBJ2-2	TGTGCCAGCAGCTTAGCCTGGACTAGCGGGAGGGTCGGGGAGCTGTTTTTT	CASSLAWTSGRVGELFF
TRBV23-1	-	-	TRBJ1-1	TGCGCCAGCAGTCACCCCAGGGATAGGTACACTGAAGCTTTCTTT	CASSHPRDRYTEAFF
TRBV11-1	TRBD1	-	TRBJ1-1	TGTGCCAGCAGACAAACAGGGGAGAGGACTGAAGCTTTCTTT	CASRQTGERTEAFF
TRBV27	TRBD1	-	TRBJ1-2	TGTGCCAGCGCCAGCCCAGGGGGCTCATACTATGGCTACACCTTC	CASASPGGSYYGYTF
TRBV9	TRBD1	-	TRBJ1-6	TGTGCCAGCAGCGTAGCTCTCACAGGGGGCGGACCCCTCCACTTT	CASSVALTGGGPLHF
TRBV4-3	-	-	TRBJ1-4	TGCGCCAGCAGCCAAGCCCCGGACAGACCAAATGAAAAACTGTTTTTT	CASSQAPDRPNEKLFF
TRBV5-4	-	-	TRBJ2-3	TGTGCCAGCACCGGTCCTCCTCGTTCCCCGCAGTATTTT	CASTGPPRSPQYF
TRBV5-1	TRBD1	once	TRBJ1-1	TGCGCCAGCAGCCCCACAGGGGTCACTGAAGCTTTCTTT	CASSPTGVTEAFF
TRBV30	-	few	TRBJ1-5	TGTGCCTGGAGGGGCTCCGGACAGCCCCAGCATTTT	CAWRGSGQPQHF
TRBV5-1	TRBD2	once	TRBJ2-3	TGCGCCAGCAGCTTGCCTCGACTAGCGGGGGTCCTCCATGAGAGATGGTATTTT	CASSLPRLAGVLHERWYF
TRBV28	TRBD1	-	TRBJ1-2	TGTGCCAGCAGCTCCGGAACCTCCGGGACAGGGATAGATGGCTACACCTTC	CASSSGTSGTGIDGYTF
TRBV2	-	-	TRBJ1-2	TGTGCCAGCAGTGAAGCTCGGACAAGCCTGCGTTCATTC	CASSEARTSLRSF
TRBV7-3	TRBD2	-	TRBJ2-2	TGTGCCAGCAGCACTGGGCTAGCGGGAGCATCGAACACCGGGGAGCTGTTTTTT	CASSTGLAGASNTGELFF
TRBV24-1	-	once	TRBJ2-2	TGTGCCACCAGTTCGCCGTTACAGGTAGTGGCGAACACCGGGGAGCTGTTTTTT	CATSSPLQVVANTGELFF
TRBV11-2	-	-	TRBJ1-3	TGTGCCAGCAGCTCAGGACAGTTCGCTGGAAACACCATATATTTT	CASSSGQFAGNTIYF
TRBV4-1	-	-	TRBJ2-5	TGCGCCAGCAGCCAAGAGGCGGGTAGGCAAGAGACCCAGTACTTC	CASSQEAGRQETQYF
TRBV2	-	-	TRBJ2-5	TGTGCCAGCAGCAGGGACAACCAAGAGACCCAGTACTTC	CASSRDNQETQYF
TRBV20-1	TRBD2	-	TRBJ2-3	TGCGGAAAGCGGGACACAGATACGCAGTATTTT	CGKRDTDTQYF
TRBV25-1	TRBD2	-	TRBJ2-5	TGTGCCAGCAGCCCGCGGGGGGCTAGCGGGGGGATGGAGACCCAGTACTTC	CASSPRGASGGMETQYF
TRBV6-2/TRBV6-3	-	-	TRBJ1-1	TGTGCCAGCAGCCACCCGGAGGCTGAAGCTTTCTTT	CASSHPEAEAFF
TRBV29-1	-	-	TRBJ2-5	TGCAGCGTTGACACTTCGGGATCTGGTCAAGAGACCCAGTACTTC	CSVDTSGSGQETQYF
TRBV6-2/TRBV6-3	-	-	TRBJ1-5	TGTGCCAGCAGTTACGAGTTGGAAAGGGGTACGAGTCAGCCCCAGCATTTT	CASSYELERGTSQPQHF
TRBV28	-	-	TRBJ1-1	TGTGCCAGCGGACTCCTCGGGAACACTGAAGCTTTCTTT	CASGLLGNTEAFF
TRBV30	TRBD2	-	TRBJ2-1	TGTGCCTGGAGTGGAGGACTAGCGGGGCTAGGCAATGAGCAGTTCTTC	CAWSGGLAGLGNEQFF